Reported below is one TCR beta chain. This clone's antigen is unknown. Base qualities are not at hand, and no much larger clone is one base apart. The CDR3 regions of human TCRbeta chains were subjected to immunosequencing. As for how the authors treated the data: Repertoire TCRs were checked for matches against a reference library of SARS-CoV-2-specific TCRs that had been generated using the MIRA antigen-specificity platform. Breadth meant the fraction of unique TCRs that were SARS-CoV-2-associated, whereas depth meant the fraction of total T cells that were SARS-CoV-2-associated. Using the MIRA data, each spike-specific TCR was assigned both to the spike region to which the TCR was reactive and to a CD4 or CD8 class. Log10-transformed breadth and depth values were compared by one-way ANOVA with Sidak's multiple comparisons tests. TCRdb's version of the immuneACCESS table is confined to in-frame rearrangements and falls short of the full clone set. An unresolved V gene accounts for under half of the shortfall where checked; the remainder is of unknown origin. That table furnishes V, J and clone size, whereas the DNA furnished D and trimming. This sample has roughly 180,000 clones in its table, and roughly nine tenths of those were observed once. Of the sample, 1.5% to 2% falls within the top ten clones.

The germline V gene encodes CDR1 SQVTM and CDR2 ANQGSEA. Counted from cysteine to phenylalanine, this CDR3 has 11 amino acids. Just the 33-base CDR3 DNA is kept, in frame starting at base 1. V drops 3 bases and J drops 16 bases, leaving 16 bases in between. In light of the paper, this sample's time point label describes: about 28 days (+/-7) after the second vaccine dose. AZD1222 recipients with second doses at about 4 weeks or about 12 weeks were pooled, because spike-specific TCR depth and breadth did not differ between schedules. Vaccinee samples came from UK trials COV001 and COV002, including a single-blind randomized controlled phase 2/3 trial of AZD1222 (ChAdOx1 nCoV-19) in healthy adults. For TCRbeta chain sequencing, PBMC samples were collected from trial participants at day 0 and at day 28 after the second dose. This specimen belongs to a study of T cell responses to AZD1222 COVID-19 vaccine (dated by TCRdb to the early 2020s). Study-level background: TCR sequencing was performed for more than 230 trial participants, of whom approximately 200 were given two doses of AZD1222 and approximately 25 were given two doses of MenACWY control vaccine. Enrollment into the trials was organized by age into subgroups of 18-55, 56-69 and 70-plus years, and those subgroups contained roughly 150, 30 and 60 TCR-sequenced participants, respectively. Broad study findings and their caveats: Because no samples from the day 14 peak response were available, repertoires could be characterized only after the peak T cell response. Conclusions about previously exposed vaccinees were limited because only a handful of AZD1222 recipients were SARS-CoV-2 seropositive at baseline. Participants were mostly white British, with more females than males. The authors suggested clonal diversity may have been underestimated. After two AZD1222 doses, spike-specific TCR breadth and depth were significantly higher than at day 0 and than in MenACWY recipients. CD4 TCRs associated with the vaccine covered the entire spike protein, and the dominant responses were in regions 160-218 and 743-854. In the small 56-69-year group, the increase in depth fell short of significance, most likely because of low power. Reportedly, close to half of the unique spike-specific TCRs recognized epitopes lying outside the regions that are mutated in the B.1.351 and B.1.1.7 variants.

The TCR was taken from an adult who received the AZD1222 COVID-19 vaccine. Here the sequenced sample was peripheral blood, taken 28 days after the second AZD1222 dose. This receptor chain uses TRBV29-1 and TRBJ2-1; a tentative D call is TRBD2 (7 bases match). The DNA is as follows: TGCAGCGTTGACGGGGGGCAGCCGCCATTCTTC. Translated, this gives CSVDGGQPPFF.